One and the same sample provided the 32 T cell receptor beta chains below, sequenced in a study of post-analysis software for immune sequencing data. Study-wide results and limits: Several TRBV segments occurring more often in patients than controls included TRBV5-6, TRBV5-1 and TRBV20-1.

Each TCR beta cDNA library carried unique molecular identifiers. TCRdb re-called the PCR reads through MiXCR, storing one row per CDR3 protein. The top ten hold around 1.5% of the sample, which has over 150,000 distinct CDR3 sequences, 30% seen once. What these receptors recognize is not known. Material: blood. These receptors all stem from a girl aged 5-17 years with multiple sclerosis.

This clonotype has just a few counts. The V call is TRBV7-9, the J call TRBJ2-4; tentatively, D is TRBD2 (6 bases). V lost 10 bases and J lost 8, with 12 bases in between. The CDR3 is 11 amino acids. Germline values: CDR1 SEHNR, CDR2 FQNEAQ (reference sequence). This CDR3 is CAMEGRDIQYF. The CDR3 bases are TGTGCCATGGAGGGTAGGGACATTCAGTACTTC.

A remark on this clonotype: The conserved final phenylalanine or tryptophan is absent from the CDR3, which likely points to a read error. V usage is TRBV2 and J usage is TRBJ2-5, with 8 bases lining up with TRBD1. With 8 bases clipped from V and 5 bases from J, the junction kept 4 bases outside the gene matches. Germline CDR1 reads SNHLY; CDR2 reads FYNNEI. The CDR3 spans 12 residues. The CDR3 region is CASGQGQETQYC. For the CDR3, the DNA is TGTGCCAGCGGACAGGGCCAGGAGACCCAGTACTGC.

This clonotype was seen a few times. The chain links TRBV5-5 to TRBJ1-2, with D uncertain. The CDR3 runs 17 residues. Germline lookup yields CDR1 SGHKS and CDR2 YYEKEE (reference sequence). Trimming removed 3 bases at V and 1 base at J, with 19 bases between. The CDR3 region has the DNA TGTGCCAGCAGCTCGCTCGGAGGCCGGCGGGGTAACTATGGCTACACCTTC. As protein: CASSSLGGRRGNYGYTF.

This clonotype was observed many times. V gene TRBV29-1 combines with J gene TRBJ1-1; D gene uncertain. The V gene lost 5 bases and the J gene lost 0 bases, with 7 bases spanning the gap. CDR1 and CDR2 from the germline V gene are SQVTM and ANQGSEA. The CDR3 contains 12 residues. The CDR3 reads CSVREMNTEAFF. CDR3 nucleotide sequence: TGCAGCGTTCGGGAGATGAACACTGAAGCTTTCTTT.

Turning to this clonotype: A much larger clone differs from this one at a single base, so this may be a read error. This chain uses TRBV9 with TRBJ2-6; D could derive from TRBD1 or TRBD2 (5 bases each). Germline CDR1 is SGDLS and CDR2 is YYNGEE. The V end lost 3 bases, the J end lost 0 bases, and 10 bases lay between the germline ends. The CDR3 covers 16 residues. The DNA of the CDR3 is TGTGCCAGCAGCGGTCCGGGGACCTCTGGGGCCAACGTCCTGACTTTC. Translation: CASSGPGTSGANVLTF. Using reference TRBV9 and TRBJ2-6 for the parts outside the CDR3, the full variable domain is DSGVTQTPKHLITATGQRVTLRCSPRSGDLSVYWYQQSLDQGLQFLIQYYNGEERAKGNILERFSAQQFPDLHSELNLSSLELGDSALYFCASSGPGTSGANVLTFGAGSRLTVL.

The rearrangement links TRBV27 to TRBJ1-5, with D possibly matching TRBD1 (5 bases). With 8 bases removed from V and 11 bases from J, the gap between germline ends came to 16 bases. Looked up from germline, CDR1 is MNHEY and CDR2 is SMNVEV (reference sequence). The CDR3 length is 12 residues. The CDR3 coding sequence is TGTGCCAGCGCCCTCATAGGGGAGTCCCAGCATTTT. This gives the protein CASALIGESQHF.

This clonotype was detected many times. The chain is built from TRBV27 and TRBJ2-3; 10 nucleotides agree with TRBD1. V lost 5 bases to trimming and J lost 3 bases; unmatched junction nucleotides: 11. The germline CDR1 and CDR2 sequences are MNHEY and SMNVEV (reference sequence). The CDR3 has 17 residues. The CDR3: CASSTRGQGGVTDTQYF. In DNA form, the CDR3 reads TGTGCCAGCAGTACCCGAGGACAGGGGGGTGTAACAGATACGCAGTATTTT.

A word on this clonotype: Given a much more abundant clone one base away, this may be a read error. The chain has TRBV7-2 and TRBJ1-5, with D unresolved. CDR3 length: 13 amino acids. V was pared by 1 base and J by 9 bases, with 10 bases between. Germline V gives CDR1 SGHTA, CDR2 FQGNSA. CDR3 region: CASSLGGDRPQHF. For the CDR3, the DNA is TGTGCCAGCAGCTTAGGTGGCGATCGGCCCCAGCATTTT.

About this clonotype: A single base separates this from a much larger clone, so it may be a read error. The rearrangement uses TRBV7-8 and TRBJ2-5; D is ambiguous. The length of the CDR3 is 11 residues. Germline V gene data show CDR1 as SGHVS and CDR2 as FQNEAQ. Deletions cut 3 bases from V and 13 bases from J, with 12 bases between. The CDR3 region is CASSFKGERYF. The CDR3, as DNA: TGTGCCAGCAGCTTTAAGGGCGAGCGGTACTTC. Variable domain in full (rest from reference TRBV7-8 and TRBJ2-5): GAGVSQSPRYKVAKRGQDVALRCDPISGHVSLFWYQQALGQGPEFLTYFQNEAQLDKSGLPSDRFFAERPEGSVSTLKIQRTQQEDSAVYLCASSFKGERYFGPGTRLLVL.

The V gene is TRBV6-1, the J gene TRBJ2-5; TRBD2 might be the D (5 bases). Germline lookup yields CDR1 MNHNS and CDR2 SASEGT. V was shortened by 4 bases and J by 5 bases, with 23 bases between the two germline ends. This CDR3 region has 17 residues. In nucleotides, the CDR3 is TGTGCCAGCAGTGTTCTAGGGCGAACTCGGAGGTCGGAGACCCAGTACTTC. Encoded protein: CASSVLGRTRRSETQYF.

This clonotype was observed many times. This sequence joins TRBV29-1 and TRBJ2-5; D not certain. V was cut by 6 bases and J by 5 bases, with 13 bases left in between. Germline V gene sequence: CDR1 SQVTM, CDR2 ANQGSEA. The CDR3 extends over 12 amino acids. The CDR3 reads CSVRSEEETQYF. The CDR3 DNA sequence: TGCAGCGTCCGCTCCGAGGAGGAGACCCAGTACTTC.

In this sample, this clonotype turned up many times. The chain joins TRBV5-1 to TRBJ2-5; TRBD2 matches at 10 bases. The length of the CDR3 is 16 residues. In germline, CDR1 is SGHRS, CDR2 YFSETQ. V was clipped by 3 bases and J by 6 bases; unmatched bases: 11. CDR3 nucleotide sequence: TGCGCCAGCAGCTCCCTTCTAGCGGGAGTCGTGAAGACCCAGTACTTC. This gives the protein CASSSLLAGVVKTQYF.

J is TRBJ1-2 and V is TRBV20-1; possibly TRBD1 for D (5 bases). CDR1 and CDR2 from the germline V gene are DFQATT and SNEGSKA (reference sequence). The CDR3 sequence is 12 residues long. V was cut by 3 bases and J by 4 bases, with 9 bases left in between. The CDR3 sequence: CSARGGGYGYTF. CDR3 sequence (DNA): TGCAGTGCTAGGGGGGGAGGCTATGGCTACACCTTC.

This chain connects TRBV4-1 to TRBJ1-5, with D maybe TRBD1 (6 bases). Germline CDR1 is MGHRA and CDR2 is YSYEKL. There are 13 residues in the CDR3. V was shortened by 4 bases and J by 7 bases, with 11 bases between the two germline ends. The CDR3, as DNA: TGCGCCAGCAGCCCACAGGGTTCACAGCCCCAGCATTTT. Translating gives CASSPQGSQPQHF.

Ten or more counts support this clonotype. The genes are TRBV11-2 and TRBJ2-7; D unclear. The germline V and J ends were trimmed by 5 bases and 2 bases, with 7 bases remaining between them. CDR1 is SGHAT and CDR2 is FQNNGV in the germline V gene. The CDR3 has 12 residues. The CDR3 is CASSPRPYEQYF. The CDR3 nucleotides are TGTGCCAGCAGCCCCCGTCCCTACGAGCAGTACTTC.

There are a few counts of this clonotype. The genes are TRBV11-2 and TRBJ2-3, with D uncertain. Germline V gene lookup returns CDR1 SGHAT and CDR2 FQNNGV. The CDR3 contains 12 residues. V shed 2 bases and J shed 4 bases, with 4 bases lying between them. CDR3 DNA: TGTGCCAGCAGCTTAAAGGCAGATACGCAGTATTTT. This codes for CASSLKADTQYF.

The CDR3 bases are TGCAGTGCTAGACAAGGGGGCCTGGAGACCCAGTACTTC. This codes for CSARQGGLETQYF. This chain uses TRBV20-1 with TRBJ2-5; 7 bases fit TRBD1. The CDR3 totals 13 residues. Germline V gives CDR1 DFQATT, CDR2 SNEGSKA (reference sequence). V lost 2 bases and J lost 5; bases outside the gene matches: 5.

Notes on this clonotype: A single base separates this from a much larger clone, so it may be a read error. The J gene is TRBJ1-6, the V gene TRBV20-1, with 10 bases fitting TRBD1. From germline, CDR1 is DFQATT and CDR2 SNEGSKA (reference sequence). This CDR3 spans 15 amino acids. CDR3 region: CGARNDGTGDSPLHF. CDR3 DNA sequence: TGCGGTGCTAGAAACGACGGGACAGGGGATTCACCCCTCCACTTT.

The chain recombines TRBV12-3 or TRBV12-4 with TRBJ1-1; 8 bases agree with TRBD1. Unmatched junction bases numbered 6, after V lost 6 bases and J lost 0 bases. The CDR3 spans 15 residues. This CDR3 reads CASRSGQGLNTEAFF. CDR3 DNA: TGTGCCAGCAGGTCTGGACAGGGCTTGAACACTGAAGCTTTCTTT.

V gene TRBV20-1 combines with J gene TRBJ1-2; D perhaps matches TRBD1 (5 bases). The CDR3 runs to 12 residues. Germline-derived CDR1 and CDR2 are DFQATT and SNEGSKA (reference sequence). V lost 6 bases and J 5 bases, leaving 13 bases between the germline ends. The DNA of the CDR3 is TGCAGTGCCGCGGACATCTCTTATGGCTACACCTTC. Protein product: CSAADISYGYTF.

This clonotype appeared many times. The chain has TRBV29-1 and TRBJ2-3; D possibly corresponds to TRBD2 (6 bases). The CDR3 has 13 amino acids. The V gene lost 4 bases and the J gene lost 4 bases, with 12 bases spanning the gap. CDR1 and CDR2 from the germline V gene are SQVTM and ANQGSEA. The CDR3 bases are TGCAGCGTTGGAGGAGGGTGGGCAGATACGCAGTATTTT. Its translation: CSVGGGWADTQYF.

This clonotype has just a few counts. Just one base apart from a much larger clone, this may be a read error. J is TRBJ1-2 and V is TRBV30; TRBD1 aligns across 7 bases. The CDR3 runs to 15 residues. Germline CDR1 is GTSNPN and CDR2 is SVGIG (reference sequence). The chain's CDR3 is CAWSGEGALSYGHTF. The CDR3 DNA reads TGTGCCTGGAGTGGGGAGGGGGCGCTTAGCTATGGCCACACCTTC.

Concerning this clonotype: A much larger clonotype is one base distant, so this may be a read error. The chain couples TRBV11-2 to TRBJ2-1, with D perhaps matching TRBD1 or TRBD2 (5 bases each). CDR1 and CDR2 (germline): SGHAT, FQNNGV. The CDR3 has 14 amino acids. V was trimmed by 2 bases and J by 10 bases, leaving 15 bases between them. In DNA, the CDR3 is TGTGCCAGCAGCTTATGGGACCTTCCCTACGAGCAGTTCTTC. Its translation is CASSLWDLPYEQFF.

This rearrangement joins TRBV5-6 to TRBJ2-6, with D perhaps TRBD1 (6 bases). CDR1 is SGHDT and CDR2 is YYEEEE in the germline V gene. The V end lost 6 bases, the J end lost 0 bases, and 7 bases lay between the germline ends. This CDR3 has 14 amino acids. The CDR3 DNA follows: TGTGCCAGCAACAGGGTCTCTGGGGCCAACGTCCTGACTTTC. It encodes CASNRVSGANVLTF.

This clonotype was detected only a few times. The chain carries TRBV12-3 or TRBV12-4 and TRBJ2-5; tentative D call: TRBD2 (6 bases). The CDR3 consists of 11 residues. V was cut by 3 bases and J by 9 bases, with 8 bases left in between. The CDR3 is CASSLGEAQYF. CDR3 DNA sequence: TGTGCCAGCAGTTTGGGGGAGGCCCAGTACTTC.

Note on this clonotype: A much more abundant neighbour one base away suggests this may be a read error. This chain links TRBV4-1 with TRBJ2-5; no reliable D call. The germline V gene encodes CDR1 MGHRA and CDR2 YSYEKL. The CDR3 runs 13 residues. The CDR3 sequence is CAGSQDSRETQYF. The CDR3 nucleotides read TGCGCCGGCAGCCAAGATAGCAGAGAGACCCAGTACTTC.

This clonotype was seen ten or more times. V is TRBV5-1 and J is TRBJ2-5; D gene ambiguous. CDR3 length: 15 amino acids. The germline gives CDR1 SGHRS, CDR2 YFSETQ. Trimming removed 2 bases from V and 1 base from J, with 12 bases in between. The CDR3 loop reads CASSLLSTTQETQYF. The CDR3 DNA follows: TGCGCCAGCAGCTTACTATCGACCACCCAAGAGACCCAGTACTTC.

This clonotype was counted many times. The V call is TRBV5-4, the J call TRBJ2-1; 7 bases align to TRBD2. Germline lookup yields CDR1 SGHNT and CDR2 YYREEE (reference sequence). The CDR3 covers 15 residues. V was pared by 4 bases and J by 9 bases, with 13 bases of the junction left unmatched. CDR3 protein: CASSIKSPLAVEQFF. CDR3 coding DNA: TGTGCCAGCAGCATTAAATCCCCCCTAGCGGTTGAGCAGTTCTTC.

This clonotype has a count of ten or more. The rearrangement uses TRBV10-3 and TRBJ2-5; 7 nucleotides agree with TRBD2. CDR1 and CDR2 (germline): ENHRY, SYGVKD. The CDR3 covers 14 residues. The V segment lost 8 bases and the J segment 5 bases; nucleotides outside the gene matches: 11. As DNA, the CDR3 is TGTGCCATCGGATTAGCGGGTCGTTCTGAGACCCAGTACTTC. It codes for CAIGLAGRSETQYF.

The chain employs TRBV5-6 and TRBJ2-1, with 8 bases matching TRBD1. With V trimmed by 2 bases and J by 10 bases, 11 bases remained unmatched. Germline V gene lookup returns CDR1 SGHDT and CDR2 YYEEEE. The CDR3 totals 15 residues. Here the CDR3 reads CASSFTYQGALEQFF. Written as DNA, the CDR3 is TGTGCCAGCAGCTTCACCTACCAGGGGGCGCTCGAGCAGTTCTTC.

As concerns this clonotype: A much larger clone differs from this one at a single base, so this may be a read error. The rearrangement links TRBV29-1 to TRBJ2-1; D not resolved. Germline V gene lookup returns CDR1 SQVTM and CDR2 ANQGSEA. The CDR3 loop spans 13 amino acids. Trimming removed 2 bases from V and 9 bases from J, with 14 bases in between. The CDR3 DNA reads TGCAGCGTTGAACGTCAGAGTTACGGTGAGCAGTTCTTC. Protein: CSVERQSYGEQFF.

There are many counts of this clonotype. The gene calls are TRBV10-3 and TRBJ1-2; D perhaps matches TRBD1 (6 bases). CDR1 and CDR2 from the germline V gene are ENHRY and SYGVKD. Trimming took 0 bases from V and 8 from J, leaving 13 bases between them. CDR3 length: 14 amino acids. The CDR3 region is CAISESGRGRGYTF. As DNA, the CDR3 is TGTGCCATCAGTGAGTCCGGCAGGGGAAGGGGCTACACCTTC.